One and the same sample provided the 31 T cell receptor beta chains below, sequenced in a study of blood T cell repertoires in COVID-19. The data were produced by immunoSEQ multiplex PCR, yet TCRdb's version contains in-frame clones alone and is incomplete. The repertoire holds under 300,000 clones, roughly 90% seen once, with approximately 0.85% in the top ten. The material sequenced was peripheral blood. The receptors stem from a woman aged 40-49 years who had recovered from COVID-19.

The genes are TRBV2 and TRBJ2-7; 10 bases map to TRBD2. With V trimmed by 6 bases and J by 5 bases, 4 bases remained unmatched. The CDR3 covers 13 residues. CDR1 is SNHLY, CDR2 FYNNEI, per germline. The CDR3 loop reads CASREREGNEQYF. For the CDR3, the DNA is TGTGCCAGCAGGGAGCGGGAGGGCAACGAGCAGTACTTC.

The J gene is TRBJ2-2, the V gene TRBV25-1; TRBD2 agrees at 7 bases. Germline V lookup: CDR1 MGHDK, CDR2 SYGVNS. After removal of 5 bases from V and 1 base from J, the junction contained 4 bases not matched to a gene. This CDR3 region has 15 residues. The CDR3 DNA sequence: TGTGCCAGCAGTAGGGGACTACTGAACACCGGGGAGCTGTTTTTT. It specifies CASSRGLLNTGELFF. The full variable domain, its missing parts supplied by reference TRBV25-1 and TRBJ2-2, is EADIYQTPRYLVIGTGKKITLECSQTMGHDKMYWYQQDPGMELHLIHYSYGVNSTEKGDLSSESTVSRIRTEHFPLTLESARPSHTSQYLCASSRGLLNTGELFFGEGSRLTVL.

Turning to this clone: A clone one base away is much larger, so this may be a read error. The chain couples TRBV11-1 to TRBJ2-3, with 8 bases lining up with TRBD1. V shed 6 bases, J shed 1 base, and the junction held 3 bases outside the gene matches. The CDR3 has 14 amino acids. Germline values: CDR1 SGHAT, CDR2 FQDESV (reference sequence). Here the CDR3 reads CASSPTGGTDTQYF. CDR3 coding DNA: TGTGCCAGCAGTCCGACAGGGGGCACAGATACGCAGTATTTT.

V gene TRBV2 combines with J gene TRBJ2-7; 10 positions match TRBD1. Germline CDR1 and CDR2: SNHLY and FYNNEI. This CDR3 has 15 amino acids. V was clipped by 5 bases and J by 1 base; unmatched bases: 5. The CDR3 is CASSRDRGASYEQYF. The CDR3 coding sequence is TGTGCCAGCAGTAGGGACAGGGGAGCTTCCTACGAGCAGTACTTC.

The chain links TRBV18 to TRBJ2-3, with D possibly being TRBD2 (5 bases). The CDR3 runs 15 residues. From germline, CDR1 is KGHSH and CDR2 LQKENI. The germline V and J ends were trimmed by 3 bases and 0 bases, with 10 bases remaining between them. This CDR3 is CASSPPEASTDTQYF. In DNA form, the CDR3 reads TGTGCCAGCTCACCCCCGGAGGCTAGCACAGATACGCAGTATTTT.

The rearrangement links TRBV5-1 to TRBJ2-7; D unclear. Germline-derived CDR1 and CDR2 are SGHRS and YFSETQ. CDR3 length: 11 residues. V was shortened by 0 bases and J by 6 bases, with 4 bases between the two germline ends. The CDR3 bases are TGCGCCAGCAGCTTGGCCAGCGAGCAGTACTTC. Translation: CASSLASEQYF.

The chain couples TRBV5-8 to TRBJ2-7, with 12 bases that match TRBD2. The CDR3 contains 17 residues. Germline loops: CDR1 SGHTS, CDR2 YDEGEE. The J segment lost 1 base and the V segment lost 2 bases, leaving 7 bases of the junction unmatched. CDR3 sequence: CASSFYRTSGISYEQYF. The CDR3 nucleotides read TGTGCCAGCAGCTTTTACCGGACTAGCGGGATTTCCTACGAGCAGTACTTC.

The rearrangement links TRBV19 to TRBJ1-5; D is uncertain. This CDR3 spans 16 amino acids. The V and J ends lost 4 bases and 2 bases respectively, with 15 bases between them. Germline CDR1 and CDR2: LNHDA and SQIVND (reference sequence). The DNA for the CDR3 is TGTGCCAGTAGTACCCTGACCGGGAGGGGCAATCAGCCCCAGCATTTT. Protein: CASSTLTGRGNQPQHF.

V usage is TRBV18 and J usage is TRBJ2-5; D unclear. The CDR3 extends over 13 amino acids. V was shortened by 3 bases and J by 3 bases, with 8 bases between the two germline ends. Looked up from germline, CDR1 is KGHSH and CDR2 is LQKENI. The CDR3 DNA reads TGTGCCAGCTCACCGCGGATTGAAGAGACCCAGTACTTC. This encodes CASSPRIEETQYF.

The chain couples TRBV2 to TRBJ2-5; a possible D gene is TRBD1 (6 bases). Germline V gene lookup returns CDR1 SNHLY and CDR2 FYNNEI. CDR3 length: 14 residues. With 3 bases removed from V and 3 bases from J, the gap between germline ends came to 11 bases. CDR3 sequence (DNA): TGTGCCAGCAGTGATTGGGCAGGGGAAGAGACCCAGTACTTC. Its protein product is CASSDWAGEETQYF.

In this sample, this clone turned up once. CDR3 coding DNA: TGCGCCAGCAGCCAAAAGATAGCCCCGGGAGGGCCTGAGGCCCAGTACTTC. It specifies CASSQKIAPGGPEAQYF. The V call is TRBV4-1, the J call TRBJ2-5; 8 nucleotides align to TRBD2. With V trimmed by 2 bases and J by 9 bases, 17 bases remained unmatched. The V gene's germline CDR1 is MGHRA and CDR2 YSYEKL. The CDR3 is 17 residues long.

V is TRBV28 and J is TRBJ1-1; tentatively, D is TRBD1 (5 bases). The ends were cut back, 8 bases at V and 11 bases at J, with 18 bases in the middle. CDR1 and CDR2 (germline): MDHEN, SYDVKM. The CDR3 runs 12 residues. CDR3 coding DNA: TGTGCCAGCCCCCCGACCCCCAGGGTTGCTTTCTTT. Protein sequence: CASPPTPRVAFF.

The CDR3 here is CASSLGAGQGIEQYF. The CDR3 DNA reads TGTGCCAGCAGCTTAGGGGCCGGGCAGGGGATCGAGCAGTACTTC. The J gene is TRBJ2-7, the V gene TRBV7-6, with D possibly matching TRBD1 (6 bases). V was shortened by 1 base and J by 6 bases, with 16 bases between the two germline ends. Germline CDR1 SGHVS, CDR2 FNYEAQ. The CDR3 runs to 15 residues.

The chain has TRBV29-1 and TRBJ2-1; the D gene is possibly TRBD2 (5 bases). Trimming left V 5 bases short and J 7 bases short, with 18 bases between. Germline CDR1 SQVTM, CDR2 ANQGSEA. The CDR3 runs 14 residues. The CDR3 reads CSVLTSLGLNEQFF. CDR3 in DNA: TGCAGCGTTCTAACTAGTTTGGGATTGAATGAGCAGTTCTTC.

The rearrangement uses TRBV13 and TRBJ2-7, with D tentatively TRBD2 (5 bases). CDR3 size: 14 residues. V lost 6 bases and J lost 3, with 15 bases in between. CDR1 is PRHDT, CDR2 FYEKMQ, per germline (reference sequence). This chain's CDR3 is CASSSGVGFYEQYF. For the CDR3, the DNA is TGTGCCAGCAGTTCCGGGGTGGGGTTCTACGAGCAGTACTTC.

The chain couples TRBV29-1 to TRBJ2-3; D gene ambiguous. The V end lost 3 bases, the J end lost 2 bases, and 9 bases lay between the germline ends. Germline CDR1 SQVTM, CDR2 ANQGSEA. This CDR3 has 13 amino acids. The CDR3 spells CSVEQDFTDTQYF. As DNA, the CDR3 is TGCAGCGTTGAGCAGGATTTCACAGATACGCAGTATTTT.

This chain uses TRBV28 with TRBJ2-5; 11 nucleotides align to TRBD1. V lost 5 bases to trimming and J lost 5 bases; unmatched junction nucleotides: 1. CDR1 is MDHEN and CDR2 is SYDVKM in the germline V gene. The CDR3 is 13 residues long. This chain's CDR3 is CASSRDRGETQYF. For the CDR3, the DNA is TGTGCCAGCAGTCGGGACAGGGGGGAGACCCAGTACTTC.

This chain joins TRBV7-9 and TRBJ2-5; 7 positions match TRBD2. Germline assignment: CDR1 SEHNR and CDR2 FQNEAQ (reference sequence). Unmatched junction bases numbered 6, after V lost 0 bases and J lost 5 bases. The CDR3 covers 15 residues. The CDR3 nucleotides read TGTGCCAGCAGCTTAGCGGGAGGGGTCCGGGAGACCCAGTACTTC. The encoded protein is CASSLAGGVRETQYF.

This rearrangement joins TRBV15 to TRBJ1-3, with a possible D match to TRBD1 (5 bases). V was shortened by 5 bases and J by 1 base, with 15 bases between the two germline ends. The CDR3 has 16 residues. Germline CDR1 LNHNV, CDR2 YYDKDF (reference sequence). This CDR3 is CATSGVLGGSGNTIYF. CDR3 coding DNA: TGTGCCACCAGCGGCGTCTTGGGGGGGTCTGGAAACACCATATATTTT.

This clone came up once. The CDR3 region is CASSQDLLGTLIGANTEAFF. In nucleotides, the CDR3 is TGCGCCAGCAGCCAAGACCTACTCGGGACTTTGATTGGGGCAAACACTGAAGCTTTCTTT. This sequence joins TRBV4-1 and TRBJ1-1; TRBD1 might be the D (5 bases). The germline gives CDR1 MGHRA, CDR2 YSYEKL. The V end lost 0 bases, the J end lost 2 bases, and 25 bases lay between the germline ends. The CDR3 runs to 20 residues.

This chain uses TRBV3-1 (or the pseudogene TRBV3-2) with TRBJ2-3, with D possibly TRBD2 on 6 matching bases. The CDR3 totals 17 residues. Germline V CDR1 and CDR2: LGHDT, YNNKEL (reference sequence). V was shortened by 1 base and J by 1 base, with 15 bases between the two germline ends. CDR3 amino acids: CASSQGGLSTGTDTQYF. In DNA, the CDR3 is TGTGCCAGCAGCCAAGGGGGACTGAGTACTGGCACAGATACGCAGTATTTT.

The chain joins TRBV10-3 to TRBJ2-1; the match to TRBD2 covers 7 bases. The CDR3 extends over 15 amino acids. Trimming removed 8 bases from V and 5 bases from J; junction bases left unmatched: 12. Germline CDR1 is ENHRY and CDR2 is SYGVKD. The CDR3 DNA is TGTGCCATCGGGGGGGACGGGAGTGGCCACAATGAGCAGTTCTTC. This sequence encodes CAIGGDGSGHNEQFF.

The chain recombines TRBV7-9 with TRBJ2-3, with 7 bases identical to TRBD1. Germline assignment: CDR1 SEHNR and CDR2 FQNEAQ (reference sequence). The CDR3 is 15 residues long. V lost 5 bases and J lost 0; bases outside the gene matches: 5. CDR3 protein: CASSPGTDSTDTQYF. The DNA for the CDR3 is TGTGCCAGCAGCCCCGGGACAGATAGCACAGATACGCAGTATTTT. Supplemented by reference TRBV7-9 and TRBJ2-3, the full variable domain reads DTGVSQNPRHKITKRGQNVTFRCDPISEHNRLYWYRQTLGQGPEFLTYFQNEAQLEKSRLLSDRFSAERPKGSFSTLEIQRTEQGDSAMYLCASSPGTDSTDTQYFGPGTRLTVL.

This sequence joins TRBV5-1 and TRBJ1-1, with TRBD1 as a possible D gene (6 bases). Germline CDR1 SGHRS, CDR2 YFSETQ. The CDR3 is made up of 16 amino acids. Trimming took 4 bases from V and 0 from J, leaving 16 bases between them. The DNA for the CDR3 is TGCGCCAGCAGCCCCAAGGGGGGGCAGCTGAACACTGAAGCTTTCTTT. This codes for CASSPKGGQLNTEAFF.

The J gene is TRBJ2-1, the V gene TRBV30; D is unclear. Germline CDR1 GTSNPN, CDR2 SVGIG (reference sequence). CDR3 length equals 15 residues. V was pared by 0 bases and J by 0 bases, with 9 bases between. CDR3 coding DNA: TGTGCCTGGAGTGTATGGCCGAACTCCTACAATGAGCAGTTCTTC. This translates into CAWSVWPNSYNEQFF.

V gene TRBV5-6 combines with J gene TRBJ2-3; no clear D gene. The CDR3 is 13 residues long. CDR1 is SGHDT and CDR2 is YYEEEE in the germline V gene. The V end was cut by 1 base, the J end by 1 base, with 4 bases between. The CDR3 DNA follows: TGTGCCAGCAGCTTGCAGGGCACAGATACGCAGTATTTT. Translated, it gives CASSLQGTDTQYF.

The J gene is TRBJ2-5, the V gene TRBV5-4, with a tentative D call TRBD1 (6 bases). Trimming left V 1 base short and J 5 bases short, with 18 bases between. From germline, CDR1 is SGHNT and CDR2 YYREEE (reference sequence). The CDR3 contains 16 residues. The CDR3 DNA follows: TGTGCCAGCAGCTTGCGGACAGCCTCGTTCGGGGAGACCCAGTACTTC. Protein product: CASSLRTASFGETQYF.

This rearrangement joins TRBV19 to TRBJ2-5; D may be TRBD1 (6 bases). Germline loops: CDR1 LNHDA, CDR2 SQIVND (reference sequence). V was clipped by 5 bases and J by 1 base, with 8 bases between them. The CDR3 length is 13 residues. This CDR3 reads CASSQGSQETQYF. CDR3 DNA: TGTGCCAGTAGTCAGGGGTCCCAAGAGACCCAGTACTTC.

The V and J genes are TRBV7-2 and TRBJ2-7; 7 bases align to TRBD1. The CDR3 loop spans 14 amino acids. Trimming cost V 5 bases and J 3 bases; bases outside gene matches: 7. The germline CDR1 and CDR2 sequences are SGHTA and FQGNSA. Here the CDR3 DNA reads TGTGCCAGCAGCACCCCAGGGACAGACTACGAGCAGTACTTC. Amino acids: CASSTPGTDYEQYF.

This chain links TRBV7-9 with TRBJ2-7; 10 bases fit TRBD1. The CDR3 has 14 residues. The trim removed 5 bases at V and 3 bases at J, leaving 4 bases unmatched. CDR1 SEHNR and CDR2 FQNEAQ come from the germline V gene (reference sequence). The CDR3 nucleotides are TGTGCCAGCAGCACGACAGGGGGCCGCTACGAGCAGTACTTC. This translates into CASSTTGGRYEQYF.

This rearrangement joins TRBV28 to TRBJ1-3, with TRBD1 as a possible D gene (5 bases). The CDR3 sequence is 15 residues long. Deletions cut 3 bases from V and 4 bases from J, with 13 bases between. Germline lookup yields CDR1 MDHEN and CDR2 SYDVKM. CDR3 coding DNA: TGTGCCAGCAGTTTGGAGGGACTGAGAGGAAACACCATATATTTT. This translates into CASSLEGLRGNTIYF.